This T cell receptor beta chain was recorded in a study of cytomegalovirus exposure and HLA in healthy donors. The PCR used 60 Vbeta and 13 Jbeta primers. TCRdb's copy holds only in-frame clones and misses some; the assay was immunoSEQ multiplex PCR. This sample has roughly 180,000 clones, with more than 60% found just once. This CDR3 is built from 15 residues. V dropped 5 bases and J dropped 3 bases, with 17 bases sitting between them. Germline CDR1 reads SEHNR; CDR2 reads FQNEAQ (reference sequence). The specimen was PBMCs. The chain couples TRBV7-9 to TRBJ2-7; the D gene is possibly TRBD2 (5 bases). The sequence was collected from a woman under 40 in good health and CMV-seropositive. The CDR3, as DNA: TGTGCCAGCAGCCGCGGGCCACCGCTTAACTACGAGCAGTACTTC. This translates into CASSRGPPLNYEQYF.